The 9 T cell receptor beta chains presented below share a single source sample, sequenced in a study of blood T cell repertoires in COVID-19. Some clones are missing from TCRdb's copy, which holds only in-frame ones; the method was immunoSEQ multiplex PCR. This sample has under 45,000 clones; roughly 80% occur once, and the top ten carry about 3%. The sequencing sample was made of peripheral blood. These receptors came from a man aged 70-80 years with COVID-19, enrolled during active disease.

The V and J genes are TRBV24-1 and TRBJ2-3; no firm D call. This CDR3 comprises 14 residues. CDR1 and CDR2 (germline): KGHDR, SFDVKD. V gave up 0 bases and J gave up 1 base, with 4 bases separating them. CDR3 DNA: TGTGCCACCAGTGATTTGCCGGGCACAGATACGCAGTATTTT. Translation gives CATSDLPGTDTQYF.

The chain joins TRBV7-2 to TRBJ2-6; 7 nucleotides agree with TRBD1. The CDR3 totals 18 residues. J gave up 1 base and V 1 base, and 7 bases lay outside the gene matches. Germline values: CDR1 SGHTA, CDR2 FQGNSA. The CDR3 nucleotides read TGTGCCAGCAGCTTAGAGGGACAGATCCCATCTGGGGCCAACGTCCTGACTTTC. Its protein is CASSLEGQIPSGANVLTF. Together with reference TRBV7-2 and TRBJ2-6, the CDR3 gives the full variable domain: GAGVSQSPSNKVTEKGKDVELRCDPISGHTALYWYRQSLGQGLEFLIYFQGNSAPDKSGLPSDRFSAERTGGSVSTLTIQRTQQEDSAVYLCASSLEGQIPSGANVLTFGAGSRLTVL.

This clone has just a few counts. The V call is TRBV10-3, the J call TRBJ2-1; TRBD1 might be the D (6 bases). V was clipped by 0 bases and J by 5 bases, with 14 bases between them. The CDR3 has 16 residues. Germline CDR1 and CDR2: ENHRY and SYGVKD. CDR3 sequence: CAISESGAPGNNEQFF. CDR3 sequence (DNA): TGTGCCATCAGTGAGTCGGGGGCCCCAGGGAACAATGAGCAGTTCTTC.

The V call is TRBV24-1, the J call TRBJ1-5; tentatively, D is TRBD1 (5 bases). Trimming cost V 8 bases and J 1 base, with 11 bases left between them. This CDR3 comprises 14 residues. The germline V gene encodes CDR1 KGHDR and CDR2 SFDVKD. Here the CDR3 DNA reads TGTGCCACCACACCAGGGTCCAGCAATCAGCCCCAGCATTTT. Encoded protein: CATTPGSSNQPQHF.

The rearrangement uses TRBV7-8 and TRBJ2-1; 15 bases fit TRBD2. Germline V CDR1 and CDR2: SGHVS, FQNEAQ. This CDR3 comprises 21 residues. V was pared by 1 base and J by 7 bases, with 17 bases of the junction left unmatched. The CDR3, as DNA: TGTGCCAGCAGCTTAGTGTTAGAGGGGGGACTAGCGGGAGGTATCGGGAATGAGCAGTTCTTC. Encoded protein: CASSLVLEGGLAGGIGNEQFF.

V is TRBV7-2 and J is TRBJ2-7; 9 bases match TRBD1. The trim removed 5 bases at V and 3 bases at J, leaving 2 bases unmatched. The germline V gene has CDR1 SGHTA and CDR2 FQGNSA. The CDR3 totals 13 residues. CDR3 sequence: CASSLTGGYEQYF. Written as DNA, the CDR3 is TGTGCCAGCAGCCTGACAGGGGGCTACGAGCAGTACTTC.

The rearrangement uses TRBV19 and TRBJ1-2; 7 nucleotides agree with TRBD1. Germline V gene sequence: CDR1 LNHDA, CDR2 SQIVND (reference sequence). The J segment lost 4 bases and the V segment lost 3 bases, leaving 5 bases of the junction unmatched. The CDR3 length is 14 residues. The CDR3 spells CASSMGTASYGYTF. DNA of the CDR3: TGTGCCAGTAGTATGGGGACAGCTTCCTATGGCTACACCTTC. Full variable domain (remainder filled in from reference TRBV19 and TRBJ1-2): DGGITQSPKYLFRKEGQNVTLSCEQNLNHDAMYWYRQDPGQGLRLIYYSQIVNDFQKGDIAEGYSVSREKKESFPLTVTSAQKNPTAFYLCASSMGTASYGYTFGSGTRLTVV.

The chain links TRBV7-2 to TRBJ1-5; tentative D call: TRBD1 (5 bases). Trimming removed 10 bases at V and 6 bases at J, with 13 bases between. This CDR3 region has 12 residues. In germline, CDR1 is SGHTA, CDR2 FQGNSA. This CDR3 reads CATGTAAQPQHF. The CDR3 coding sequence is TGTGCCACCGGGACTGCGGCTCAGCCCCAGCATTTT.

J is TRBJ2-1 and V is TRBV28, with no clear D. The germline CDR1 and CDR2 sequences are MDHEN and SYDVKM. Between the trimmed V and J ends, which lost 5 bases and 2 bases, there was a span of 13 bases. The CDR3 totals 15 residues. CDR3 nucleotides: TGTGCCAGCAGTGCTAACGCCGGTCCCTACAATGAGCAGTTCTTC. Its translation is CASSANAGPYNEQFF.